This TCR beta chain came from a study of T cell changes during pregnancy in multiple sclerosis. This CDR3 spans 13 amino acids. Germline-derived CDR1 and CDR2 are LGHNT and FRNRAP. V was pared by 6 bases and J by 5 bases, with 11 bases between. The assay was immunoSEQ multiplex PCR, and TCRdb's table has in-frame clones only and misses some. Among about 36,000 clones listed, just over 90% were seen once. The specimen comprised CD4+ T cells from peripheral blood mononuclear cells, sampled in the first trimester of pregnancy. The V and J genes are TRBV12-5 and TRBJ2-1, with D maybe TRBD2 (6 bases). This receptor was obtained from a female donor with multiple sclerosis, enrolled in a pregnancy study. CDR3 in amino acids: CASGPEGHNEQFF. Here the CDR3 DNA reads TGTGCTAGTGGACCGGAGGGACACAATGAGCAGTTCTTC.